The 30 T cell receptor beta chains in this list originate from one sample, sequenced in a study of CD8 T cells in ankylosing spondylitis listed by TCRdb under 2017. Receptor amplification or capture employed 5' RACE. Data came from an Illumina HiSeq 2500. TCRdb trimmed public reads at Q25 via fastp, called clones via MiXCR and kept in-frame beta chains. Rows are combined by CDR3 protein, so each entry shows the most common genes and DNA. A total of 150,000 to 200,000 distinct CDR3 sequences appear in this sample, around a tenth of them only once. Of the sample, almost 30% is held by the ten largest clones. What was sequenced was blood, either unsorted or a sorted T cell fraction (not recorded which). All receptors come from a male donor with ankylosing spondylitis or in good health (not recorded which).

This clonotype was observed many times. CDR3 region: CSARIGADPNYGYTF. The CDR3 coding sequence is TGCAGTGCTAGGATTGGGGCGGACCCTAACTATGGCTACACCTTC. The rearrangement links TRBV20-1 to TRBJ1-2, with D possibly TRBD1 on 5 matching bases. With 3 bases removed from V and 0 bases from J, the gap between germline ends came to 14 bases. This CDR3 is 15 amino acids long. In germline, CDR1 is DFQATT, CDR2 SNEGSKA (reference sequence).

This clonotype was seen a few times. The rearrangement links TRBV20-1 to TRBJ2-7; a possible D gene is TRBD1 (7 bases). The CDR3 is 16 amino acids. The V end lost 0 bases, the J end lost 3 bases, and 18 bases lay between the germline ends. The germline gives CDR1 DFQATT, CDR2 SNEGSKA (reference sequence). The CDR3 protein is CSARDRQGAGLYEQYF. CDR3 bases: TGCAGTGCTAGAGATCGACAGGGAGCGGGCCTCTACGAGCAGTACTTC.

This clonotype was seen a few times. The chain links TRBV12-3 or TRBV12-4 to TRBJ1-2, with 9 bases that match TRBD1. Trimming cost V 5 bases and J 3 bases; bases outside gene matches: 10. The CDR3 is 16 residues long. Here the CDR3 reads CASSLRDREGDYGYTF. CDR3 nucleotides: TGTGCCAGCAGTCTAAGGGACAGGGAGGGTGACTATGGCTACACCTTC.

This chain uses TRBV12-3 or TRBV12-4 with TRBJ2-7; D is ambiguous. The CDR3 runs 12 residues. Between the trimmed V and J ends, which lost 2 bases and 4 bases, there was a span of 6 bases. CDR3 loop: CASSLNGYEQYF. DNA of the CDR3: TGTGCCAGCAGTTTAAACGGTTACGAGCAGTACTTC.

Note on this clonotype: A much larger clone differs by one base, so this may be a read error. The rearrangement joins TRBV3-1 to TRBJ1-2; D is possibly TRBD1 (6 bases). Germline CDR1 is LGHDT and CDR2 is YNNKEL (reference sequence). The CDR3 length is 15 residues. With 1 base removed from V and 7 bases from J, the gap between germline ends came to 16 bases. The CDR3 DNA sequence: TGTGCCAGCAGCCAAGCTGGCGGACAGATCTGTGGCTACACCTTC. This encodes CASSQAGGQICGYTF.

This clonotype has just a few counts. The chain uses TRBV5-4 and TRBJ2-5; weak D call: TRBD1 (5 bases). Germline V gene data show CDR1 as SGHNT and CDR2 as YYREEE (reference sequence). The CDR3 runs to 15 residues. Trimming stripped 3 bases from V and 3 bases from J, with 15 bases between. The CDR3 loop is CASSSWSPGKETQYF. DNA for the CDR3: TGTGCCAGCAGCTCTTGGAGCCCAGGGAAAGAGACCCAGTACTTC.

This clonotype was seen many times. The V and J genes are TRBV27 and TRBJ2-5; 12 bases match TRBD2. The ends lost 7 bases at V and 2 bases at J; junction bases unmatched: 5. Per the germline V gene, CDR1 is MNHEY and CDR2 is SMNVEV (reference sequence). This CDR3 comprises 15 residues. This CDR3 is CASNLAGGVQETQYF. The CDR3 coding sequence is TGTGCCAGCAACCTAGCGGGGGGGGTTCAAGAGACCCAGTACTTC.

This clonotype was seen at least ten times. The chain recombines TRBV10-3 with TRBJ1-5; a weak D match, TRBD1 (5 bases). Trimming took off 3 bases at V and 4 bases at J, with 13 bases between the two ends. The V gene's germline CDR1 is ENHRY and CDR2 SYGVKD. CDR3 length equals 15 residues. CDR3 region: CAISEGQQLNQPQHF. Here the CDR3 DNA reads TGTGCCATCAGTGAAGGACAACAGCTAAATCAGCCCCAGCATTTT.

This clonotype has at least ten counts. This chain links TRBV27 with TRBJ2-5, with a tentative D call TRBD2 (5 bases). Deletions cut 3 bases from V and 5 bases from J, with 19 bases between. The V gene's germline CDR1 is MNHEY and CDR2 SMNVEV (reference sequence). This CDR3 spans 16 amino acids. DNA for the CDR3: TGTGCCAGCAGTTTGATTGGGTACGGGCGGGTCGAGACCCAGTACTTC. Amino acid sequence: CASSLIGYGRVETQYF.

This clonotype was seen more than once but under ten times. The chain links TRBV20-1 to TRBJ2-5; 8 bases are a match to TRBD2. The germline CDR1 and CDR2 sequences are DFQATT and SNEGSKA (reference sequence). The CDR3 spans 17 residues. V shed 6 bases, J shed 4 bases, and the junction held 19 bases outside the gene matches. The CDR3 region is CSADPARAGERGETQYF. CDR3 in DNA: TGCAGTGCCGATCCCGCTCGAGCGGGGGAAAGAGGAGAGACCCAGTACTTC.

At least ten counts were recorded for this clonotype. V is TRBV29-1 and J is TRBJ2-7; 7 bases agree with TRBD2. Trimming removed 2 bases from V and 2 bases from J; junction bases left unmatched: 3. Per the germline V gene, CDR1 is SQVTM and CDR2 is ANQGSEA. CDR3 length: 13 amino acids. CDR3 sequence: CSVESGTTYEQYF. CDR3 bases: TGCAGCGTTGAAAGCGGGACCACCTACGAGCAGTACTTC.

The chain is built from TRBV18 and TRBJ2-3; no firm D call. Germline values: CDR1 KGHSH, CDR2 LQKENI. The CDR3 is made up of 12 amino acids. V was trimmed by 5 bases and J by 2 bases, leaving 5 bases between them. CDR3 loop: CASSTLTDTQYF. As DNA, the CDR3 is TGTGCCAGCTCAACCCTCACAGATACGCAGTATTTT.

This clonotype was detected only a few times. The chain couples TRBV3-1 to TRBJ1-5; D perhaps matches TRBD1 (5 bases). Trimming left V 1 base short and J 7 bases short, with 11 bases between. The CDR3 is made up of 14 amino acids. Germline-derived CDR1 and CDR2 are LGHDT and YNNKEL (reference sequence). CDR3 sequence reads: CASSQGLGTQPQHF. The DNA for the CDR3 is TGTGCCAGCAGCCAAGGTTTAGGGACGCAGCCCCAGCATTTT.

The chain has TRBV15 and TRBJ1-2, with 7 positions matching TRBD1. V shed 0 bases and J 6 bases; nucleotides not matched to a gene: 7. CDR1 and CDR2 from the germline V gene are LNHNV and YYDKDF (reference sequence). The CDR3 runs to 15 residues. The DNA of the CDR3 is TGTGCCACCAGCAGAGAGCCCAGGGGGGAGAATGGCTACACCTTC. It specifies CATSREPRGENGYTF. The complete variable domain, with remaining parts taken from reference TRBV15 and TRBJ1-2, reads DAMVIQNPRYQVTQFGKPVTLSCSQTLNHNVMYWYQQKSSQAPKLLFHYYDKDFNNEADTPDNFQSRRPNTSFCFLDIRSPGLGDTAMYLCATSREPRGENGYTFGSGTRLTVV.

There are many counts of this clonotype. The V gene is TRBV3-1, the J gene TRBJ2-3, with no clear D. The germline gives CDR1 LGHDT, CDR2 YNNKEL (reference sequence). The CDR3 runs to 15 residues. Trimming cost V 4 bases and J 1 base, with 12 bases left between them. The CDR3 sequence is CASSPSDERTDTQYF. The CDR3 nucleotides read TGTGCCAGCAGCCCGTCTGATGAACGCACAGATACGCAGTATTTT.

This clonotype was observed at least ten times. The chain employs TRBV9 and TRBJ2-2, with 9 bases matching TRBD2. The CDR3 spans 19 residues. Trimming removed 1 base from V and 2 bases from J; junction bases left unmatched: 12. Germline-derived CDR1 and CDR2 are SGDLS and YYNGEE. CDR3 region: CASSVSVRRGGVNTGELFF. In DNA form, the CDR3 reads TGTGCCAGCAGCGTATCGGTACGGCGGGGGGGCGTTAACACCGGGGAGCTGTTTTTT.

This clonotype came up many times. The chain employs TRBV28 and TRBJ1-4; TRBD1 matches at 8 bases. The CDR3 is made up of 15 amino acids. V lost 5 bases and J lost 2; bases outside the gene matches: 4. Germline CDR1 reads MDHEN; CDR2 reads SYDVKM. CDR3 bases: TGTGCCAGCAGTGCAACAGGGGGTACTAATGAAAAACTGTTTTTT. Translating gives CASSATGGTNEKLFF.

As to this clonotype: The junction departs from germline at one end; a sequencing error may be responsible. V usage is TRBV9 and J usage is TRBJ2-7, with D possibly matching TRBD2 (6 bases). CDR1 and CDR2 (germline): SGDLS, YYNGEE. The CDR3 loop spans 14 amino acids. The CDR3 region is CTSSVDQGGYEQYF. The CDR3 nucleotides read TGTACCAGCAGCGTAGATCAGGGAGGCTACGAGCAGTACTTC.

The CDR3 DNA reads as TGTGCCAGCAGTTTATCCAGACTAGCGGGAGCAGAGACCCAGTACTTC. It yields the protein CASSLSRLAGAETQYF. The chain has TRBV12-3 or TRBV12-4 and TRBJ2-5; TRBD2 matches 12 bases. The length of the CDR3 is 16 residues. The V and J ends lost 2 bases and 4 bases, in that order; junction bases with no gene match: 5.

This clonotype was counted ten times or more. The genes are TRBV12-3 or TRBV12-4 and TRBJ1-6, with unresolved D. V was clipped by 4 bases and J by 7 bases, with 23 bases between them. This CDR3 has 18 residues. The chain's CDR3 is CASSSKFGAVGVNSPLHF. The DNA for the CDR3 is TGTGCCAGCAGTTCCAAGTTCGGCGCTGTTGGAGTGAATTCACCCCTCCACTTT.

This clonotype has at least ten counts. This chain links TRBV29-1 with TRBJ2-7; 7 positions match TRBD1. V lost 3 bases, J lost 1 base, and 3 bases stayed unmatched. The germline V gene encodes CDR1 SQVTM and CDR2 ANQGSEA. CDR3 length equals 13 residues. The CDR3 DNA is TGCAGCGTTGAGACAGGGCAATCCTACGAGCAGTACTTC. Residues: CSVETGQSYEQYF.

This clonotype appeared many times. This chain links TRBV11-1 with TRBJ2-5; TRBD2 agrees at 15 bases. J lost 5 bases, V lost 5 bases, and 12 bases had no gene match. This CDR3 region has 18 residues. Germline V gene sequence: CDR1 SGHAT, CDR2 FQDESV (reference sequence). Here the CDR3 reads CASSPEGTSGRNRETQYF. CDR3 nucleotides: TGTGCCAGCAGCCCGGAAGGGACTAGCGGGAGGAACAGGGAGACCCAGTACTTC. Full variable domain (outside the CDR3, taken from reference TRBV11-1 and TRBJ2-5): EAEVAQSPRYKITEKSQAVAFWCDPISGHATLYWYRQILGQGPELLVQFQDESVVDDSQLPKDRFSAERLKGVDSTLKIQPAELGDSAMYLCASSPEGTSGRNRETQYFGPGTRLLVL.

This clonotype was recorded a few times. The gene calls are TRBV19 and TRBJ2-3; 9 bases align to TRBD1. This CDR3 comprises 15 residues. V lost 5 bases, J lost 2 bases, and 5 bases stayed unmatched. CDR1 and CDR2 from the germline V gene are LNHDA and SQIVND (reference sequence). This chain's CDR3 is CASSRTGASTDTQYF. Written as DNA, the CDR3 is TGTGCCAGTAGTCGGACAGGGGCTTCCACAGATACGCAGTATTTT.

This chain uses TRBV3-1 with TRBJ1-6; D possibly corresponds to TRBD1 (5 bases). Trimming took 1 base from V and 1 from J, leaving 14 bases between them. Germline values: CDR1 LGHDT, CDR2 YNNKEL (reference sequence). The CDR3 consists of 18 residues. CDR3 region: CASSQARLSGSYNSPLHF. CDR3 nucleotide sequence: TGTGCCAGCAGCCAAGCCAGACTCTCAGGGTCCTATAATTCACCCCTCCACTTT.

This clonotype was observed at least ten times. The chain is built from TRBV12-3 or TRBV12-4 and TRBJ2-2, with D tentatively TRBD1 (6 bases). The CDR3 consists of 17 residues. V gave up 1 base and J gave up 5 bases, with 17 bases separating them. The CDR3 loop reads CASSLGADSRGTGELFF. CDR3 coding DNA: TGTGCCAGCAGTTTAGGCGCGGACAGTAGGGGAACCGGGGAGCTGTTTTTT.

This clonotype was recorded many times. The V gene is TRBV3-1, the J gene TRBJ2-1; D might be TRBD2 (6 bases). Germline loops: CDR1 LGHDT, CDR2 YNNKEL (reference sequence). This CDR3 contains 13 residues. V lost 4 bases and J 10 bases, leaving 14 bases between the germline ends. The CDR3 coding sequence is TGTGCCAGCAGCCCCCCCCAAAGCGGGGAGCAGTTCTTC. It translates to CASSPPQSGEQFF.

In its sample, this clonotype was seen many times. This sequence joins TRBV5-6 and TRBJ1-1; 8 positions agree with TRBD1. V lost 0 bases and J lost 1; bases outside the gene matches: 5. CDR1 and CDR2 (germline): SGHDT, YYEEEE. The CDR3 length is 16 residues. CDR3: CASSLDQGARNTEAFF. The DNA of the CDR3 is TGTGCCAGCAGCTTGGATCAGGGGGCGAGGAACACTGAAGCTTTCTTT.

This clonotype was detected ten times or more. The chain employs TRBV20-1 and TRBJ2-2, with D hard to call. Trimming pared 0 bases from V and 6 bases from J, leaving 11 bases between. The germline CDR1 and CDR2 sequences are DFQATT and SNEGSKA (reference sequence). The CDR3 extends over 14 amino acids. The CDR3 nucleotides are TGCAGTGCTAGAGATCTCAGTCGCCCCGGGGAGCTGTTTTTT. Its protein product is CSARDLSRPGELFF.

In this sample, this clonotype turned up many times. The V and J genes are TRBV6-2 or TRBV6-3 and TRBJ1-2; a possible D gene is TRBD1 (6 bases). CDR1 MNHEY and CDR2 SVGEGT come from the germline V gene. CDR3 length: 13 amino acids. V was cut by 8 bases and J by 8 bases, with 18 bases left in between. CDR3 DNA sequence: TGTGCCAGCGTCGACAGGTACTCGAGCGGCTACACCTTC. Its protein is CASVDRYSSGYTF.

This clonotype has at least ten counts. The chain carries TRBV5-6 and TRBJ2-2; weak D call: TRBD1 (6 bases). The CDR3 consists of 15 residues. Between the trimmed V and J ends, which lost 2 bases and 0 bases, there was a span of 8 bases. Germline V gene sequence: CDR1 SGHDT, CDR2 YYEEEE. DNA of the CDR3: TGTGCCAGCAGCTTACAGGGTGCGAACACCGGGGAGCTGTTTTTT. Translating it yields CASSLQGANTGELFF.